These 10 T cell receptor beta chains originate from one sample sequenced in a study of cytomegalovirus exposure and HLA in healthy donors. Amplification used 60 Vbeta primers and 13 Jbeta primers. Repertoires were generated with immunoSEQ multiplex PCR, while TCRdb's copy carries only in-frame clones and drops some. Here the sample spans more than 100,000 clones, 60% to 85% being singletons. Sequenced sample: PBMCs. The receptors shown here come from a man aged 45 to 65 in good health and CMV-seropositive.

By share, this clone counts as medium-sized. The chain links TRBV25-1 to TRBJ2-7; D not resolved. Germline V gives CDR1 MGHDK, CDR2 SYGVNS. The CDR3 contains 11 residues. Deletions cut 3 bases from V and 3 bases from J, with 3 bases between. The DNA of the CDR3 is TGTGCCAGCAGTGATTACTACGAGCAGTACTTC. Amino acid sequence: CASSDYYEQYF.

This clone came up a few times. The chain is built from TRBV6-6 and TRBJ1-4, with 9 bases matching TRBD1. From germline, CDR1 is MNHNY and CDR2 SVGAGI (reference sequence). Trimming took 2 bases from V and 6 from J; bases not matched to a gene: 4. This CDR3 is built from 15 residues. The CDR3: CASSYLGQGDEKLFF. The CDR3 nucleotides read TGTGCCAGCAGTTACCTGGGACAGGGTGATGAAAAACTGTTTTTT.

This chain links TRBV7-3 with TRBJ2-1; D remains ambiguous. There are 13 residues in the CDR3. Trimming shortened V by 4 bases and J by 5 bases, and 9 bases separated the two germline ends. CDR1 and CDR2 (germline): SGHTA, FQGTGA. This CDR3 reads CASSSRLNNEQFF. CDR3 bases: TGTGCCAGCAGCTCCCGACTGAACAATGAGCAGTTCTTC.

The J gene is TRBJ2-3, the V gene TRBV21-1; TRBD1 reflects the table's D call only, with no check against the DNA. TRBV21-1 is a known pseudogene. The CDR3 is 17 residues long. CDR3 sequence (DNA): TGTGCCAGCAGCAAATTGAGGACAGGGGGTAGTACAGATACGCAGTATTTT. The encoded protein is CASSKLRTGGSTDTQYF.

This chain uses TRBV7-9 with TRBJ2-2; D is perhaps TRBD1 (5 bases). The CDR3 has 14 residues. CDR1 is SEHNR, CDR2 FQNEAQ, per germline (reference sequence). Deletions cut 3 bases from V and 5 bases from J, with 10 bases between. The CDR3 DNA reads as TGTGCCAGCAGCTTGGGGCAGCCTACCGGGGAGCTGTTTTTT. Protein sequence: CASSLGQPTGELFF.

The genes are TRBV11-2 and TRBJ1-2; the D is unclear. This CDR3 contains 16 residues. V lost 5 bases and J lost 4, with 20 bases in between. Germline V CDR1 and CDR2: SGHAT, FQNNGV. In DNA form, the CDR3 reads TGTGCCAGCAGCACCCGATGGGGAGGGCACACCTATGGCTACACCTTC. It codes for CASSTRWGGHTYGYTF. The full variable domain, with the rest looked up from reference TRBV11-2 and TRBJ1-2, is EAGVAQSPRYKIIEKRQSVAFWCNPISGHATLYWYQQILGQGPKLLIQFQNNGVVDDSQLPKDRFSAERLKGVDSTLKIQPAKLEDSAVYLCASSTRWGGHTYGYTFGSGTRLTVV.

The rearrangement joins TRBV9 to TRBJ1-2, with a weak D call TRBD1 (5 bases). The CDR3 is made up of 15 amino acids. Germline V gene data show CDR1 as SGDLS and CDR2 as YYNGEE. V dropped 3 bases and J dropped 5 bases, with 17 bases sitting between them. The CDR3 DNA follows: TGTGCCAGCAGCGAGGGCCTAGGGGTGGGGTATGGCTACACCTTC. This codes for CASSEGLGVGYGYTF.

V and J are TRBV19 and TRBJ2-3, with 13 bases lining up with TRBD2. The germline CDR1 and CDR2 sequences are LNHDA and SQIVND (reference sequence). The V and J ends lost 4 bases and 8 bases, in that order; junction bases with no gene match: 9. This CDR3 is 16 amino acids long. The CDR3 DNA is TGTGCCAGTAGTACCGGACTAGCGGGAGTTGAGGGTACGCAGTATTTT. It specifies CASSTGLAGVEGTQYF.

The chain couples TRBV28 to TRBJ1-5; tentative D call: TRBD1 (5 bases). The germline gives CDR1 MDHEN, CDR2 SYDVKM. The CDR3 is made up of 14 amino acids. V was cut by 4 bases and J by 6 bases, with 13 bases left in between. The CDR3 spells CASSSPGGTQPQHF. The CDR3 DNA reads TGTGCCAGCAGTTCCCCTGGGGGGACTCAGCCCCAGCATTTT.

The chain joins TRBV18 to TRBJ1-1; D is ambiguous. V was clipped by 8 bases and J by 4 bases, with 17 bases between them. Looked up from germline, CDR1 is KGHSH and CDR2 is LQKENI. CDR3 size: 14 residues. This CDR3 reads CASTTGGEGTEAFF. DNA for the CDR3: TGTGCCAGCACCACGGGCGGTGAGGGCACTGAAGCTTTCTTT.